The clone carrying this T cell receptor beta chain has a count of ten or more. Its antigen is undetermined. Germline CDR1 is ENHRY and CDR2 is SYGVKD. The V segment lost 7 bases and the J segment 7 bases; nucleotides outside the gene matches: 12. CDR3 length: 17 residues. TCRdb re-derived calls from the 5' RACE reads in MiXCR, one entry per CDR3 protein. Seen here are approximately 150,000 distinct CDR3 sequences, around 3.6% observed once, and the top ten hold around 8%. This specimen belongs to a study of identical twins. Study-level points and caveats: Twins' surplus sharing was weaker for beta out-of-frame sequences.

All donors were healthy, and all were Caucasian. The clonotype comes from a man younger than 35 in good health. The sample comprised memory T cells sorted from blood. J is TRBJ2-2 and V is TRBV10-3; TRBD2 matches at 13 bases. The CDR3 DNA reads TGTGCCATCACCGGAACTAGCGGGAGGGCCCTCGGCGGGGAGCTGTTTTTT. Translated, it gives CAITGTSGRALGGELFF.